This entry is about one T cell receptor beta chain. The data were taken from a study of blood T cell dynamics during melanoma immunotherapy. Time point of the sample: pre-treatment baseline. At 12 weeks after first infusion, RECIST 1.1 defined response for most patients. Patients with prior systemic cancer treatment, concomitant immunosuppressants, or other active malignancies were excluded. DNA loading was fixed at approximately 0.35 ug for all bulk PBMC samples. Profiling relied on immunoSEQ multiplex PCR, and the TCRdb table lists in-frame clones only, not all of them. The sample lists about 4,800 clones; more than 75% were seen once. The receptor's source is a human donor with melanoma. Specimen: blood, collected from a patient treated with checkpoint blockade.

In DNA form, the CDR3 reads TGCAGCGGCAGAACAGGGGGTGAGACCCAGTACTTC. This codes for CSGRTGGETQYF. The rearrangement links TRBV29-1 to TRBJ2-5; 8 bases are a match to TRBD1. This CDR3 spans 12 amino acids. Germline loops: CDR1 SQVTM, CDR2 ANQGSEA. V was pared by 7 bases and J by 5 bases, with 6 bases of the junction left unmatched.